This is a list of T cell receptor beta chains from one sample in a study of blood T cell repertoires in COVID-19. The protocol was immunoSEQ multiplex PCR, while the TCRdb copy is restricted to in-frame clones and leaves out a portion. The sample lists approximately 74,000 clones, 85% to 90% seen once, with roughly 1.2% in the top ten. Sample: peripheral blood. The receptors here all came from a woman in her sixties with acute or convalescent COVID-19. Both conserved end residues are part of each CDR3. The D gene is left open where the match is weak. Clone size, where shown, is once, few, many, or a class for clones that have expanded.

TRBD1,TRBV7-6,.,TRBJ1-4,CASRPTGPNEKLFF,TGTGCCAGCAGGCCGACAGGGCCGAATGAAAAACTGTTTTTT
.,TRBV4-1,.,TRBJ1-3,CASSQDSQLVAGNTIYF,TGCGCCAGCAGCCAAGATAGCCAGCTAGTAGCTGGAAACACCATATATTTT
TRBD1,TRBV15,.,TRBJ1-4,CATSRVGTGTEKLFF,TGTGCCACCAGCAGAGTGGGGACAGGCACTGAAAAACTGTTTTTT
.,TRBV4-1,.,TRBJ1-1,CASSQGGQNTEAFF,TGCGCCAGCAGCCAAGGAGGGCAGAACACTGAAGCTTTCTTT
.,TRBV5-1,once,TRBJ2-1,CASSPDSYNEQFF,TGCGCCAGCAGCCCGGACTCATACAATGAGCAGTTCTTC
.,TRBV18,once,TRBJ1-4,CASSPTTGRGEKLFF,TGTGCCAGCTCACCGACTACAGGGAGGGGGGAAAAACTGTTTTTT
.,TRBV5-6,.,TRBJ1-6,CASSWGGGDRYNSPLHF,TGTGCCAGCAGCTGGGGCGGGGGGGATCGATATAATTCACCCCTCCACTTT
TRBD1,TRBV11-2,.,TRBJ1-3,CASSPGTGGNTIYF,TGTGCCAGCAGCCCTGGGACAGGCGGAAACACCATATATTTT
.,TRBV30,.,TRBJ1-2,CAWSVRRSNYGYTF,TGTGCCTGGAGTGTACGGAGGTCTAACTATGGCTACACCTTC
TRBD2,TRBV18,.,TRBJ2-4,CASSPSGGKNIQYF,TGTGCCAGCTCACCATCGGGGGGGAAAAACATTCAGTACTTC
TRBD2,TRBV7-3,.,TRBJ2-3,CASSVAGGSTDTQYF,TGTGCCAGCAGCGTAGCGGGGGGGAGCACAGATACGCAGTATTTT
.,TRBV4-1,.,TRBJ1-1,CASSQVADTEAFF,TGCGCCAGCAGCCAAGTGGCGGACACTGAAGCTTTCTTT
.,TRBV4-3,.,TRBJ1-1,CASSQDFGGEAFF,TGCGCCAGCAGCCAAGATTTTGGCGGTGAAGCTTTCTTT
TRBD2,TRBV20-1,.,TRBJ2-3,CSASLVAGGVGGTDTQYF,TGCAGTGCTAGTTTAGTAGCGGGAGGCGTGGGAGGCACAGATACGCAGTATTTT
TRBD1,TRBV28,.,TRBJ2-1,CASSLRQGGSYNEQFF,TGTGCCAGCAGTTTACGACAGGGGGGGTCCTACAATGAGCAGTTCTTC
.,TRBV18,once,TRBJ1-3,CASSPLGGSIPGNTIYF,TGTGCCAGCTCACCGTTGGGAGGGTCTATCCCTGGAAACACCATATATTTT
.,TRBV6-2/TRBV6-3,.,TRBJ2-1,CASSFQGYNEQFF,TGTGCCAGCAGTTTTCAGGGGTACAATGAGCAGTTCTTC
.,TRBV7-2,once,TRBJ2-5,CASSLGYRWETQYF,TGTGCCAGCAGCTTAGGCTACAGGTGGGAGACCCAGTACTTC
.,TRBV27,.,TRBJ1-2,CASGGTGYGYTF,TGTGCCAGCGGGGGAACAGGGTACGGCTACACCTTC
.,TRBV20-1,.,TRBJ1-5,CSASSGYSNQPQHF,TGCAGTGCTAGTTCAGGCTATAGCAATCAGCCCCAGCATTTT
.,TRBV9,.,TRBJ2-1,CASSVGGLAPWNEQFF,TGTGCCAGCAGCGTAGGGGGTCTAGCGCCCTGGAATGAGCAGTTCTTC
TRBD1,TRBV27,.,TRBJ1-6,CASSWDRVNSPLHF,TGTGCCAGCAGTTGGGACAGGGTGAATTCACCCCTCCACTTT
TRBD1,TRBV25-1,.,TRBJ1-1,CASNTGDTEAFF,TGTGCCAGCAATACAGGGGACACTGAAGCTTTCTTT
.,TRBV5-6,.,TRBJ2-1,CASSPQGNEQFF,TGTGCCAGCAGCCCGCAGGGAAATGAGCAGTTCTTC
.,TRBV3-1/TRBV3-2,.,TRBJ2-3,CASSQDPLAKLNTQYF,TGTGCCAGCAGCCAAGATCCACTAGCCAAATTAAATACGCAGTATTTT
TRBD2,TRBV5-4,.,TRBJ2-3,CASSLELAGGPDTQYF,TGTGCCAGCAGCTTGGAACTAGCGGGGGGGCCGGATACGCAGTATTTT
.,TRBV7-9,.,TRBJ1-1,CASSFQGKYTEAFF,TGTGCCAGCAGCTTTCAGGGGAAGTACACTGAAGCTTTCTTT
.,TRBV6-1,.,TRBJ1-5,CASSGPDSAVGQPQHF,TGTGCCAGCAGTGGCCCAGACAGCGCCGTGGGTCAGCCCCAGCATTTT
.,TRBV30,.,TRBJ2-1,CAVGRQFF,TGTGCCGTGGGGAGGCAGTTCTTC
TRBD1,TRBV5-4,.,TRBJ1-6,CASSGAGTDYNSPLHF,TGTGCCAGCAGCGGCGCCGGGACAGACTATAATTCACCCCTCCACTTT
TRBD2,TRBV14,.,TRBJ2-1,CASSQLGTSGHNEQFF,TGTGCCAGCAGCCAGTTAGGGACTAGCGGACACAATGAGCAGTTCTTC
TRBD2,TRBV19,.,TRBJ2-1,CASSPGTNNEQFF,TGTGCCAGTAGTCCTGGGACTAACAATGAGCAGTTCTTC
.,TRBV6-6,.,TRBJ1-5,CASSPPGARDQPQHF,TGTGCCAGCAGCCCCCCCGGAGCCCGCGATCAGCCCCAGCATTTT
TRBD1,TRBV7-2,.,TRBJ1-2,CASSSGTGEDYGYTF,TGTGCCAGCAGCTCCGGGACAGGGGAGGACTATGGCTACACCTTC
.,TRBV29-1,.,TRBJ1-2,CSVVEGTYGYTF,TGCAGCGTTGTTGAGGGAACTTATGGCTACACCTTC
.,TRBV24-1,.,TRBJ2-3,CATSDPTGTDTQYF,TGTGCCACCAGTGACCCGACAGGCACAGATACGCAGTATTTT
.,TRBV19,.,TRBJ1-1,CASRGLWGVVSSQNTEAFF,TGTGCCAGTAGAGGTCTTTGGGGGGTGGTCTCGTCGCAGAACACTGAAGCTTTCTTT
TRBD2,TRBV5-8,.,TRBJ2-2,CASSLGLAGPTGELFF,TGTGCCAGCAGCTTAGGACTAGCGGGACCGACCGGGGAGCTGTTTTTT
TRBD2,TRBV6-5,.,TRBJ2-1,CASSPAGVYNEQFF,TGTGCCAGCAGTCCAGCGGGGGTTTACAATGAGCAGTTCTTC
TRBD1,TRBV5-3,.,TRBJ2-4,CARCLGQGAFKAKNIQYF,TGTGCCAGGTGCCTGGGACAGGGGGCGTTCAAGGCCAAAAACATTCAGTACTTC
TRBD2,TRBV11-1,.,TRBJ2-1,CASSFRPAGGYNEQFF,TGTGCCAGCAGCTTCCGTCCAGCGGGGGGGTACAATGAGCAGTTCTTC
.,TRBV7-2,.,TRBJ1-6,CASSLVGGVNSPLHF,TGTGCCAGCAGCTTAGTGGGAGGGGTTAATTCACCCCTCCACTTT
.,TRBV2,.,TRBJ2-4,CASREDLGAKNIQYF,TGTGCCAGCAGAGAGGACTTGGGGGCCAAAAACATTCAGTACTTC
.,TRBV7-2,.,TRBJ1-6,CASSLQVNSPLHF,TGTGCCAGCAGCTTACAGGTTAATTCACCCCTCCACTTT
.,TRBV7-7,.,TRBJ2-2,CASSLGAGGELFF,TGTGCCAGCAGCTTAGGGGCGGGCGGGGAGCTGTTTTTT
.,TRBV6-5,.,TRBJ1-1,CASIRDMNTEAFF,TGTGCCAGCATAAGGGACATGAACACTGAAGCTTTCTTT
TRBD1,TRBV5-4,.,TRBJ2-1,CASSLGTGVNEQFF,TGTGCCAGCAGCTTGGGGACAGGGGTAAATGAGCAGTTCTTC
TRBD1,TRBV5-5,.,TRBJ1-2,CASSRQGAGGYTF,TGTGCCAGCAGCCGACAGGGGGCGGGTGGCTACACCTTC
TRBD2,TRBV11-2,.,TRBJ2-5,CASSLSLAGSVETQYF,TGTGCCAGCAGCTTGTCCCTAGCGGGATCTGTTGAGACCCAGTACTTC
TRBD1,TRBV3-1/TRBV3-2,.,TRBJ1-2,CASSQDLGTGRTYGYTF,TGTGCCAGCAGCCAAGATTTAGGGACAGGGAGGACCTATGGCTACACCTTC
.,TRBV2,.,TRBJ1-1,CASITPGGTEAFF,TGTGCCAGCATCACCCCCGGGGGAACTGAAGCTTTCTTT
.,TRBV6-5,once,TRBJ2-3,CASSSVTDTQYF,TGTGCCAGCAGCTCAGTCACAGATACGCAGTATTTT
.,TRBV6-4,.,TRBJ2-2,CASSRTKNTGELFF,TGTGCCAGCAGCCGGACAAAGAACACCGGGGAGCTGTTTTTT
.,TRBV9,.,TRBJ2-1,CASSVKGGEQFF,TGTGCCAGCAGCGTAAAAGGAGGGGAGCAGTTCTTC
TRBD1,TRBV27,.,TRBJ2-1,CASSPRLGTGYNEQFF,TGTGCCAGCAGCCCTCGCCTCGGGACAGGGTACAATGAGCAGTTCTTC
.,TRBV3-1/TRBV3-2,.,TRBJ2-1,CASSNLNQGLGEQFF,TGTGCCAGCAGCAATCTCAACCAGGGGCTAGGTGAGCAGTTCTTC
.,TRBV9,.,TRBJ2-3,CASSARTGTDTQYF,TGTGCCAGCAGCGCGCGGACTGGAACAGATACGCAGTATTTT
.,TRBV28,.,TRBJ1-2,CASSALGGAGSGYTF,TGTGCCAGCAGTGCTTTAGGGGGGGCTGGGTCTGGCTACACCTTC
.,TRBV6-2/TRBV6-3,.,TRBJ2-2,CASSYRVSGGNTGELFF,TGTGCCAGCAGTTACAGGGTTAGCGGAGGGAACACCGGGGAGCTGTTTTTT